This T cell receptor (beta chain) was observed in a study of cytomegalovirus exposure and HLA in healthy donors. Germline CDR1 and CDR2: SGHTA and FQGNSA. This CDR3 is built from 14 residues. Losses at the gene ends were 5 bases for V and 5 bases for J; bases not matched to a gene: 1. TCRdb's table, derived via immunoSEQ multiplex PCR, lists solely in-frame clones and lacks some. The sample lists fewer than 60,000 clones, roughly 87% occurring once. The donors were members of the approximately 110-subject validation cohort (separate from the roughly 700-subject first cohort). The receptor's source is a woman aged 18-30 years in good health and CMV-seronegative. The sequencing sample was made of PBMCs. The V gene is TRBV7-2, the J gene TRBJ1-4, with 11 nucleotides matching TRBD1. CDR3 bases: TGTGCCAGCAGCCGGGACAGGGGGAATGAAAAACTGTTTTTT. Protein product: CASSRDRGNEKLFF.